This entry lists 20 T cell receptor beta chains sequenced from one sample in a study of shared clonotypes between healthy human individuals. Clones were sequenced by immunoSEQ multiplex PCR, and TCRdb holds only the in-frame ones, with some missing. Of about 490,000 clones listed, roughly 85% are singletons. Material: PBMCs. The source is a woman in her 40s in good health. Some clones in this sample may be carry-over from other donors' samples.

The V gene is TRBV6-5, the J gene TRBJ1-4, with D unclear. V lost 7 bases, J lost 5 bases, and 11 bases lay in between. The CDR3 runs to 13 residues. Per germline, CDR1 MNHEY and CDR2 SVGAGI. The CDR3 sequence is CASMRQTNEKLFF. The DNA of the CDR3 is TGTGCCAGCATGAGGCAGACCAATGAAAAACTGTTTTTT.

This clone was seen only a few times. V usage is TRBV29-1 and J usage is TRBJ1-2, with a possible D match to TRBD1 (6 bases). The CDR3 consists of 14 residues. The germline CDR1 and CDR2 sequences are SQVTM and ANQGSEA. The ends were cut back, 3 bases at V and 0 bases at J, with 11 bases in the middle. In DNA form, the CDR3 reads TGCAGCGTTGAGGTCCAGGGGACTAACTATGGCTACACCTTC. This sequence encodes CSVEVQGTNYGYTF. The variable domain in full, completed from reference TRBV29-1 and TRBJ1-2, reads SAVISQKPSRDICQRGTSLTIQCQVDSQVTMMFWYRQQPGQSLTLIATANQGSEATYESGFVIDKFPISRPNLTFSTLTVSNMSPEDSSIYLCSVEVQGTNYGYTFGSGTRLTVV.

This chain links TRBV18 with TRBJ1-5; 8 bases align to TRBD1. This CDR3 region has 17 residues. V was pared by 2 bases and J by 4 bases, with 10 bases of the junction left unmatched. Germline CDR1 and CDR2: KGHSH and LQKENI. CDR3 nucleotide sequence: TGTGCCAGCTCACCATCGCCAGGGGGCAGGGTGAATCAGCCCCAGCATTTT. Protein: CASSPSPGGRVNQPQHF.

The CDR3 DNA reads TGTGCCAGCAGTTTAGCCAGCCAAGAGACCCAGTACTTC. Translation gives CASSLASQETQYF. The rearrangement uses TRBV28 and TRBJ2-5; D gene uncertain. In germline, CDR1 is MDHEN, CDR2 SYDVKM. V was cut by 2 bases and J by 1 base, with 5 bases left in between. This CDR3 is built from 13 residues.

J is TRBJ2-1 and V is TRBV5-6, with TRBD1 matching 7 bases. This CDR3 is 15 amino acids long. Germline V gene lookup returns CDR1 SGHDT and CDR2 YYEEEE. V was clipped by 3 bases and J by 2 bases; unmatched bases: 5. CDR3 coding DNA: TGTGCCAGCAGCTCGACAGGGTCGACCTACAATGAGCAGTTCTTC. Its protein is CASSSTGSTYNEQFF.

The V and J genes are TRBV7-8 and TRBJ2-7, with TRBD1 matching 9 bases. There are 16 residues in the CDR3. J was trimmed by 0 bases and V by 1 base; bases with no gene match: 4. The germline gives CDR1 SGHVS, CDR2 FQNEAQ. Written as DNA, the CDR3 is TGTGCCAGCAGCTTAGATATGGGACAGGGCTCCTACGAGCAGTACTTC. This translates into CASSLDMGQGSYEQYF.

The V and J genes are TRBV18 and TRBJ1-5; the D is unclear. The CDR3 is 15 residues long. Germline V gene data show CDR1 as KGHSH and CDR2 as LQKENI. The V and J ends lost 6 bases and 0 bases respectively, with 12 bases between them. The CDR3 DNA reads TGTGCCAGCTCCTCGGGGAAACATAGCAATCAGCCCCAGCATTTT. As protein: CASSSGKHSNQPQHF.

In regard to this clone: With only one base between it and a far larger clone, this is likely a read error. The chain couples TRBV27 to TRBJ1-1; D remains unclear. The CDR3 is made up of 13 amino acids. Germline CDR1 reads MNHEY; CDR2 reads SMNVEV (reference sequence). V lost 1 base, J lost 8 bases, and 11 bases lay in between. The CDR3 loop reads CASSLCGSREAFF. In nucleotides, the CDR3 is TGTGCCAGCAGTTTATGTGGATCCAGGGAAGCTTTCTTT.

The rearrangement uses TRBV6-1 and TRBJ2-7; D not resolved. Germline V gene data show CDR1 as MNHNS and CDR2 as SASEGT. V was clipped by 5 bases and J by 6 bases, with 11 bases between them. CDR3 size: 12 residues. CDR3 coding DNA: TGTGCCAGCAGTTGGGGTCCGTCCGAGCAGTACTTC. This encodes CASSWGPSEQYF.

This chain uses TRBV5-1 with TRBJ2-7; TRBD2 matches at 12 bases. Trimming removed 4 bases from V and 0 bases from J; junction bases left unmatched: 14. Germline CDR1 SGHRS, CDR2 YFSETQ. The CDR3 sequence is 19 residues long. The CDR3 here is CASSPWTGGLAGNSYEQYF. CDR3 DNA sequence: TGCGCCAGCAGCCCCTGGACAGGTGGACTAGCGGGAAACTCCTACGAGCAGTACTTC.

The chain employs TRBV7-9 and TRBJ2-1, with TRBD1 identical over 8 bases. Germline values: CDR1 SEHNR, CDR2 FQNEAQ (reference sequence). The CDR3 loop spans 14 amino acids. V gave up 6 bases and J gave up 8 bases; unmatched junction bases: 9. The CDR3 reads CASRTPDRGHEQFF. The CDR3 DNA sequence: TGTGCCAGCAGAACCCCAGACAGGGGCCATGAGCAGTTCTTC.

V and J are TRBV7-9 and TRBJ2-1; 7 nucleotides line up with TRBD1. The germline V gene encodes CDR1 SEHNR and CDR2 FQNEAQ (reference sequence). CDR3 length: 15 amino acids. The trim removed 4 bases at V and 6 bases at J, leaving 9 bases unmatched. This CDR3 reads CASSSSDAGGNEQFF. The CDR3 coding sequence is TGTGCCAGCAGCTCGTCCGATGCAGGGGGCAATGAGCAGTTCTTC.

The gene calls are TRBV4-3 and TRBJ2-5, with 8 positions matching TRBD1. The CDR3 consists of 15 residues. Trimming removed 4 bases from V and 4 bases from J; junction bases left unmatched: 8. Looked up from germline, CDR1 is LGHNA and CDR2 is YSLEER. For the CDR3, the DNA is TGCGCCAGCAGCCGACAGGGGATGTCGGGAGAGACCCAGTACTTC. Amino acid sequence: CASSRQGMSGETQYF.

The chain combines TRBV28 with TRBJ2-1; D assignment may be TRBD1 or TRBD2 (5 bases each). The ends were cut back, 3 bases at V and 9 bases at J, with 15 bases in the middle. Looked up from germline, CDR1 is MDHEN and CDR2 is SYDVKM. This CDR3 is 14 amino acids long. CDR3 DNA: TGTGCCAGCAGTTTGTCGGGACCCCTGGTTGAGCAGTTCTTC. The encoded protein is CASSLSGPLVEQFF.

The chain has TRBV27 and TRBJ2-6; no firm D call. Trimming pared 5 bases from V and 3 bases from J, leaving 11 bases between. Per the germline V gene, CDR1 is MNHEY and CDR2 is SMNVEV (reference sequence). The CDR3 extends over 15 amino acids. The CDR3 reads CASSKVSSGANVLTF. CDR3 sequence (DNA): TGTGCCAGCAGTAAAGTATCGAGTGGGGCCAACGTCCTGACTTTC.

The CDR3: CASSTALGSYGYTF. DNA for the CDR3: TGTGCCAGTAGTACCGCCCTGGGGAGCTATGGCTACACCTTC. The rearrangement joins TRBV19 to TRBJ1-2; D gene ambiguous. The germline V gene encodes CDR1 LNHDA and CDR2 SQIVND (reference sequence). CDR3 length: 14 residues. Trimming took off 4 bases at V and 4 bases at J, with 13 bases between the two ends.

J is TRBJ1-2 and V is TRBV5-6; D may be TRBD1 (6 bases). Germline CDR1 is SGHDT and CDR2 is YYEEEE. Deletions cut 6 bases from V and 4 bases from J, with 16 bases between. This CDR3 contains 14 residues. Written as DNA, the CDR3 is TGTGCCAGCACCCCACGGGGGGCGGGCTATGGCTACACCTTC. This sequence encodes CASTPRGAGYGYTF.

The chain's CDR3 is CAISGEGLGEAFF. CDR3 nucleotide sequence: TGTGCCATCAGTGGGGAGGGCCTAGGGGAAGCTTTCTTT. This chain links TRBV10-3 with TRBJ1-1; D is undetermined. The CDR3 spans 13 residues. Germline V lookup: CDR1 ENHRY, CDR2 SYGVKD. V shed 4 bases and J shed 8 bases, with 14 bases lying between them.

The chain has TRBV30 and TRBJ2-7; no reliable D call. Germline CDR1 reads GTSNPN; CDR2 reads SVGIG (reference sequence). V was trimmed by 6 bases and J by 4 bases, leaving 10 bases between them. The CDR3 sequence is 11 residues long. In DNA form, the CDR3 reads TGTGCCTGTTGTGCCCATTACGAGCAGTACTTC. The encoded protein is CACCAHYEQYF.

This clone was recorded only once. This chain uses TRBV2 with TRBJ2-2, with D maybe TRBD2 (5 bases). Germline CDR1 and CDR2: SNHLY and FYNNEI. This CDR3 is 15 amino acids long. Trimming stripped 7 bases from V and 0 bases from J, with 12 bases between. The CDR3 coding sequence is TGTGCCAGCACCGTCCTACTAGCGAACACCGGGGAGCTGTTTTTT. Translating gives CASTVLLANTGELFF.